This T cell receptor beta chain was profiled in a study of cytomegalovirus exposure and HLA in healthy donors. Study summary: Of the donors genotyped, several hundred in all, 75% to 90% fell in the Caucasian-associated ancestry cluster.

This CDR3 comprises 11 residues. The germline gives CDR1 LNHDA, CDR2 SQIVND (reference sequence). V was clipped by 7 bases and J by 8 bases, with 11 bases between them. In the PCR, 60 Vbeta and 13 Jbeta primers were used. Sequenced by immunoSEQ multiplex PCR; TCRdb stores in-frame clones only, minus some. Its table records approximately 100,000 clones. The chain carries TRBV19 and TRBJ1-2; D ambiguous. The specimen sequenced was PBMCs. This clonotype was sampled from a man aged 40-49 years in good health and CMV-seronegative. The CDR3 DNA follows: TGTGCCAGTAAAGATTGGGAGGGCTACACCTTC. It encodes CASKDWEGYTF.